Each of the 16 T cell receptor beta chains below was sequenced from the same sample in a study of sequential checkpoint blockade in melanoma. Treatment meaning: randomized to nivolumab then ipilimumab (arm A) or the reverse (arm B). Clones were sequenced by immunoSEQ multiplex PCR, and TCRdb holds only the in-frame ones, with some missing. Here the sample spans approximately 9,300 clones, less than 80% being singletons. Sequences were derived from CD8+ T cells sorted from blood (inferred from file names), sampled from a patient given nivolumab and ipilimumab in sequence. The receptor source for this set is a human donor with melanoma.

The chain uses TRBV30 and TRBJ1-5, with D possibly being TRBD1 (5 bases). The V and J ends lost 3 bases and 5 bases respectively, with 17 bases between them. The CDR3 extends over 15 amino acids. Germline V gives CDR1 GTSNPN, CDR2 SVGIG (reference sequence). The CDR3 bases are TGTGCCTGGAGCCCGGGGGGGACTTTGGATCAGCCCCAGCATTTT. It translates to CAWSPGGTLDQPQHF.

The chain uses TRBV10-1 and TRBJ1-5; D possibly corresponds to TRBD1 (6 bases). Trimming removed 6 bases from V and 0 bases from J, with 12 bases in between. The CDR3 covers 15 residues. Germline V gene sequence: CDR1 WNHNN, CDR2 SYGVQD (reference sequence). The CDR3 region has the DNA TGCGCCAGCAGGGGGGACAAACATAGCAATCAGCCCCAGCATTTT. Its protein is CASRGDKHSNQPQHF.

The V and J genes are TRBV30 and TRBJ2-1; 8 nucleotides match TRBD2. Trimming took 4 bases from V and 8 from J; bases not matched to a gene: 10. The germline CDR1 and CDR2 sequences are GTSNPN and SVGIG (reference sequence). The CDR3 runs to 14 residues. The CDR3 sequence is CAWMEGLVRHEQFF. The CDR3 nucleotides are TGTGCCTGGATGGAGGGACTAGTCCGGCATGAGCAGTTCTTC.

The chain couples TRBV27 to TRBJ1-1; D is possibly TRBD1 (5 bases). Per germline, CDR1 MNHEY and CDR2 SMNVEV (reference sequence). CDR3 length equals 14 residues. The V gene lost 5 bases and the J gene lost 4 bases, with 14 bases spanning the gap. The CDR3, as DNA: TGTGCCAGCAGTCTACAGGCGGGGGGCACTGAAGCTTTCTTT. This sequence encodes CASSLQAGGTEAFF.

The chain is built from TRBV11-3 and TRBJ1-1, with D perhaps TRBD1 (5 bases). Trimming took off 5 bases at V and 4 bases at J, with 14 bases between the two ends. CDR3 length: 14 amino acids. The germline gives CDR1 SGHNT, CDR2 YENEEA. The CDR3 is CASSPPLGPTEAFF. The CDR3 region has the DNA TGTGCCAGCAGCCCCCCCCTGGGGCCCACTGAAGCTTTCTTT.

The chain uses TRBV27 and TRBJ1-3, with D possibly TRBD1 on 5 matching bases. The germline V gene encodes CDR1 MNHEY and CDR2 SMNVEV (reference sequence). The CDR3 is made up of 14 amino acids. Trimming stripped 6 bases from V and 5 bases from J, with 14 bases between. CDR3 sequence: CASRGRVPRNTIYF. The CDR3 nucleotides are TGTGCCAGCAGGGGGCGCGTACCACGAAACACCATATATTTT.

This chain joins TRBV5-4 and TRBJ1-1; 7 nucleotides match TRBD1. This CDR3 has 16 amino acids. Germline V gives CDR1 SGHNT, CDR2 YYREEE (reference sequence). Germline trimming cut 4 bases from V and 1 base from J; bases unmatched to any gene: 10. The CDR3 loop reads CASSPRTGIRNTEAFF. The CDR3 nucleotides are TGTGCCAGCAGCCCACGGACAGGCATAAGGAACACTGAAGCTTTCTTT. The full variable domain, completed using reference TRBV5-4 and TRBJ1-1, is ETGVTQSPTHLIKTRGQQVTLRCSSQSGHNTVSWYQQALGQGPQFIFQYYREEENGRGNFPPRFSGLQFPNYSSELNVNALELDDSALYLCASSPRTGIRNTEAFFGQGTRLTVV.

In DNA, the CDR3 is TGTGCCAGCAGCCCTCGGACAGGGGTAGGCTCCTACAATGAGCAGTTCTTC. Residues: CASSPRTGVGSYNEQFF. The rearrangement joins TRBV9 to TRBJ2-1; 9 positions agree with TRBD1. Per the germline V gene, CDR1 is SGDLS and CDR2 is YYNGEE. This CDR3 is 17 amino acids long. V was clipped by 4 bases and J by 0 bases; unmatched bases: 8.

As to this clone: Sequence at one end of the junction differs from germline and may be a read error. This chain joins TRBV7-8 and TRBJ1-5; tentative D call: TRBD1 (6 bases). Germline V gene sequence: CDR1 SGHVS, CDR2 FQNEAQ. The CDR3 is 12 amino acids. The DNA for the CDR3 is TGTGCCAGCAGCCAGGGATCAGGGGAAAAGAATTTT. It codes for CASSQGSGEKNF.

The V call is TRBV9, the J call TRBJ1-3; 9 bases line up with TRBD1. Per the germline V gene, CDR1 is SGDLS and CDR2 is YYNGEE. With V trimmed by 3 bases and J by 2 bases, 3 bases remained unmatched. The CDR3 is 15 residues long. The CDR3 loop reads CASSGTGDPGNTIYF. The CDR3 nucleotides read TGTGCCAGCAGCGGGACAGGGGATCCTGGAAACACCATATATTTT.

This chain joins TRBV5-5 and TRBJ2-7; weak D call: TRBD1 (6 bases). This CDR3 has 14 amino acids. V was clipped by 0 bases and J by 4 bases, with 11 bases between them. Germline V gene sequence: CDR1 SGHKS, CDR2 YYEKEE (reference sequence). CDR3 bases: TGTGCCAGCAGCTTGGAGGGGGTCGGATACGAGCAGTACGTC. Encoded protein: CASSLEGVGYEQYV.

This clone was seen a handful of times. This chain links TRBV19 with TRBJ2-7; 11 bases agree with TRBD1. The V segment lost 1 base and the J segment 5 bases; nucleotides outside the gene matches: 4. The CDR3 has 15 residues. CDR1 is LNHDA and CDR2 is SQIVND in the germline V gene (reference sequence). The CDR3, as DNA: TGTGCCAGTAGTATAGGGACAGGGGGCTTCAACGAGCAGTACTTC. The encoded protein is CASSIGTGGFNEQYF.

V gene TRBV2 combines with J gene TRBJ1-1; unclear D gene. V was pared by 7 bases and J by 5 bases, with 8 bases between. The germline V gene has CDR1 SNHLY and CDR2 FYNNEI. CDR3 length: 11 residues. Here the CDR3 reads CASTGETEAFF. The CDR3 nucleotides are TGTGCCAGCACCGGGGAAACTGAAGCTTTCTTT.

This clone was found a few times. The chain uses TRBV6-1 and TRBJ2-3; 12 bases are shared with TRBD2. V was clipped by 2 bases and J by 4 bases; unmatched bases: 1. The V gene's germline CDR1 is MNHNS and CDR2 SASEGT. The CDR3 extends over 15 amino acids. The CDR3 here is CASSELAGGPDTQYF. The DNA of the CDR3 is TGTGCCAGCAGTGAACTAGCGGGGGGGCCAGATACGCAGTATTTT.

This clone rates as medium-sized (0.01 to 0.1%). The chain carries TRBV6-5 and TRBJ2-1; D perhaps matches TRBD2 (6 bases). The CDR3 is made up of 11 amino acids. Trimming took 5 bases from V and 10 from J, leaving 9 bases between them. The germline gives CDR1 MNHEY, CDR2 SVGAGI. CDR3: CASSLGLEQFF. The CDR3 region has the DNA TGTGCCAGCAGTCTAGGACTAGAGCAGTTCTTC.

The chain combines TRBV6-1 with TRBJ2-1, with 12 bases aligning to TRBD2. Germline CDR1 is MNHNS and CDR2 is SASEGT. V dropped 8 bases and J dropped 7; count of bases not matched to a gene: 9. CDR3 size: 15 residues. The CDR3 DNA sequence: TGTGCCAGCGACCCTGAGCTAGCGGGAGGGAATGAGCAGTTCTTC. The encoded protein is CASDPELAGGNEQFF.